The next 9 T cell receptor beta chains were all read from a single sample in a study of T cell changes during pregnancy in multiple sclerosis. Method: immunoSEQ multiplex PCR; TCRdb's copy keeps in-frame clones and lacks some. The sample consists of approximately 58,000 clones, around 92% of them appearing once. The sample here was peripheral blood, taken in the second trimester of pregnancy. Receptors originate from a female donor in good health, enrolled as a control in a pregnancy study.

The chain is built from TRBV11-2 and TRBJ2-7; unclear D gene. The CDR3 spans 14 residues. Trimming took 1 base from V and 0 from J, leaving 7 bases between them. CDR1 and CDR2 (germline): SGHAT, FQNNGV. CDR3 in DNA: TGTGCCAGCAGCTTAGTTTCATTCTCCTACGAGCAGTACTTC. Its protein product is CASSLVSFSYEQYF.

This sequence joins TRBV11-2 and TRBJ2-7; D may be TRBD2 (7 bases). The V and J ends lost 1 base and 3 bases respectively, with 19 bases between them. The germline V gene encodes CDR1 SGHAT and CDR2 FQNNGV. The CDR3 has 17 residues. As DNA, the CDR3 is TGTGCCAGCAGCTTAGCGACAGGTGGCGCGGGAGACTACGAGCAGTACTTC. Translated: CASSLATGGAGDYEQYF.

The J gene is TRBJ2-5, the V gene TRBV30; D is unclear. The germline gives CDR1 GTSNPN, CDR2 SVGIG (reference sequence). The CDR3 loop spans 12 amino acids. With 2 bases removed from V and 7 bases from J, the gap between germline ends came to 11 bases. The DNA of the CDR3 is TGTGCCTGGAGTTTCGGTATGCGGACCCAGTACTTC. The encoded protein is CAWSFGMRTQYF.

This chain connects TRBV7-9 to TRBJ2-1; 8 bases line up with TRBD1. V trimming: 5 bases; J trimming: 0 bases; junction bases outside the gene matches: 6. Germline CDR1 SEHNR, CDR2 FQNEAQ (reference sequence). The CDR3 runs to 16 residues. This CDR3 reads CASSHNRGSSYNEQFF. CDR3 DNA: TGTGCCAGCAGCCATAACAGGGGGAGCTCCTACAATGAGCAGTTCTTC.

With regard to this clone: One end of the junction does not line up with germline, which may come from a read error. The chain recombines TRBV13 with TRBJ2-1; TRBD1 matches 7 bases. The CDR3 runs to 11 residues. Germline V CDR1 and CDR2: PRHDT, FYEKMQ (reference sequence). For the CDR3, the DNA is TGTGCCAGCAGCATTGGGACAGTTGCGCTCTTC. Protein product: CASSIGTVALF.

The chain recombines TRBV10-3 with TRBJ2-7; 10 positions agree with TRBD2. V lost 6 bases, J lost 6 bases, and 2 bases stayed unmatched. The length of the CDR3 is 12 residues. Looked up from germline, CDR1 is ENHRY and CDR2 is SYGVKD. The DNA for the CDR3 is TGTGCCATCAGATCTAGCGGGAGCGAGCAGTACTTC. Translating it yields CAIRSSGSEQYF.

This sequence joins TRBV6-5 and TRBJ2-3, with TRBD1 as a possible D gene (5 bases). The CDR3 is made up of 15 amino acids. With 5 bases removed from V and 5 bases from J, the gap between germline ends came to 17 bases. Germline V gene lookup returns CDR1 MNHEY and CDR2 SVGAGI. In DNA form, the CDR3 reads TGTGCCAGCAGTAGTCAGGGATCAGTAGTAGATACGCAGTATTTT. This encodes CASSSQGSVVDTQYF.

The chain joins TRBV4-3 to TRBJ2-1, with 11 nucleotides matching TRBD2. The CDR3 consists of 16 residues. The V gene's germline CDR1 is LGHNA and CDR2 YSLEER. Unmatched junction bases numbered 5, after V lost 0 bases and J lost 7 bases. CDR3 nucleotide sequence: TGCGCCAGCAGCCAAGATGGAGTAGCGGGAGGGAATGAGCAGTTCTTC. Translated: CASSQDGVAGGNEQFF.

The chain links TRBV2 to TRBJ1-2; 12 bases map to TRBD1. This CDR3 has 15 residues. Germline lookup yields CDR1 SNHLY and CDR2 FYNNEI. V shed 2 bases and J 7 bases; nucleotides not matched to a gene: 5. The CDR3 is CASSERGQGAGGYTF. The DNA of the CDR3 is TGTGCCAGCAGTGAAAGGGGACAGGGGGCAGGTGGCTACACCTTC.